Following are 29 T cell receptor beta chains from one sample sequenced in a study of cytomegalovirus exposure and HLA in healthy donors. The PCR employed 60 Vbeta primers together with 13 Jbeta primers. Here immunoSEQ multiplex PCR was the method, and the copy in TCRdb shows in-frame clones only, minus some. The repertoire consists of around 150,000 clones, with 75% to 85% occurring once and the leading ten covering 1.5% to 2%. Sequenced material: PBMCs. The receptors come from a woman between 18 and 30 years old in good health and CMV-seronegative.

The chain has TRBV10-3 and TRBJ1-5; a possible D gene is TRBD1 (5 bases). The V gene lost 3 bases and the J gene lost 1 base, with 10 bases spanning the gap. CDR3 length: 15 residues. The germline V gene has CDR1 ENHRY and CDR2 SYGVKD. The CDR3 DNA is TGTGCCATCAGTGAAGGGGTGGGCAGCAATCAGCCCCAGCATTTT. Its translation: CAISEGVGSNQPQHF.

This chain joins TRBV28 and TRBJ1-4, with 7 bases aligning to TRBD1. With V trimmed by 5 bases and J by 3 bases, 15 bases remained unmatched. Germline CDR1 and CDR2: MDHEN and SYDVKM. The length of the CDR3 is 18 residues. The CDR3 reads CASSILVPRGLSNEKLFF. The CDR3 nucleotides read TGTGCCAGCAGTATCCTAGTCCCCAGGGGGTTGTCTAATGAAAAACTGTTTTTT.

The V gene is TRBV5-6, the J gene TRBJ1-5; D remains ambiguous. Germline loops: CDR1 SGHDT, CDR2 YYEEEE. This CDR3 spans 17 amino acids. Trimming stripped 1 base from V and 2 bases from J, with 16 bases between. The CDR3 DNA sequence: TGTGCCAGCAGCTTGCGGCGCGGGGAATGGGGCAATCAGCCCCAGCATTTT. Translating it yields CASSLRRGEWGNQPQHF.

In DNA form, the CDR3 reads TGCGCCAGCAGCTCCGGACAGGGGTACGACGAGCAGTACTTC. Translation: CASSSGQGYDEQYF. The rearrangement uses TRBV5-1 and TRBJ2-7, with TRBD1 matching 9 bases. The J segment lost 5 bases and the V segment lost 3 bases, leaving 6 bases of the junction unmatched. The CDR3 runs to 14 residues. Germline V gives CDR1 SGHRS, CDR2 YFSETQ.

This sequence joins TRBV5-4 and TRBJ2-5, with 9 bases that match TRBD2. The CDR3 runs 16 residues. The germline V gene has CDR1 SGHNT and CDR2 YYREEE (reference sequence). Trimming took 0 bases from V and 5 from J; bases not matched to a gene: 8. CDR3 sequence reads: CASSLDLAGGRETQYF. The CDR3 DNA sequence: TGTGCCAGCAGCTTGGATTTGGCGGGGGGGCGGGAGACCCAGTACTTC.

The chain couples TRBV29-1 to TRBJ1-1; 7 nucleotides match TRBD1. The CDR3 runs to 13 residues. Germline V gene lookup returns CDR1 SQVTM and CDR2 ANQGSEA. V dropped 4 bases and J dropped 3; count of bases not matched to a gene: 5. The CDR3 protein is CSVGYRGDTEAFF. DNA of the CDR3: TGCAGCGTTGGGTACAGGGGTGACACTGAAGCTTTCTTT.

The V and J genes are TRBV5-1 and TRBJ1-2, with 7 bases lining up with TRBD1. J was trimmed by 0 bases and V by 4 bases; bases with no gene match: 9. CDR1 is SGHRS and CDR2 is YFSETQ in the germline V gene. This CDR3 is 16 amino acids long. As DNA, the CDR3 is TGCGCCAGCAGCAACCGAGGGACAGTTGCTAACTATGGCTACACCTTC. It translates to CASSNRGTVANYGYTF.

This clone was counted once. V and J are TRBV5-1 and TRBJ2-1, with 13 positions matching TRBD2. Trimming at V came to 4 bases and at J to 4 bases, leaving 8 bases not matched to a gene. The CDR3 totals 17 residues. Germline V gene sequence: CDR1 SGHRS, CDR2 YFSETQ. The CDR3 nucleotides read TGCGCCAGCAGCCAAGGGACTAGCGGGACCAATTACAATGAGCAGTTCTTC. Translation: CASSQGTSGTNYNEQFF.

The chain combines TRBV28 with TRBJ1-5, with TRBD1 as a possible D gene (5 bases). Trimming removed 4 bases from V and 2 bases from J, with 9 bases in between. CDR3 length equals 14 residues. Germline loops: CDR1 MDHEN, CDR2 SYDVKM. CDR3 bases: TGTGCCAGCAGTTCGGGGGGTGGCAATCAGCCCCAGCATTTT. It yields the protein CASSSGGGNQPQHF.

The J gene is TRBJ2-7, the V gene TRBV19, with 8 nucleotides matching TRBD1. J was trimmed by 5 bases and V by 0 bases; bases with no gene match: 15. Germline CDR1 LNHDA, CDR2 SQIVND (reference sequence). CDR3 length: 18 amino acids. CDR3 loop: CASSIDPSGQAVADEQYF. As DNA, the CDR3 is TGTGCCAGTAGTATAGACCCGTCGGGACAGGCCGTCGCTGACGAGCAGTACTTC.

V is TRBV28 and J is TRBJ2-7; 10 bases line up with TRBD1. The CDR3 runs 15 residues. Germline-derived CDR1 and CDR2 are MDHEN and SYDVKM. Trimming cost V 6 bases and J 5 bases; bases outside gene matches: 10. As DNA, the CDR3 is TGTGCCAGCAGCCATGGGGGGACAGGGGAACACGAGCAGTACTTC. It codes for CASSHGGTGEHEQYF.

This chain joins TRBV30 and TRBJ2-5; TRBD2 aligns across 13 bases. With 8 bases clipped from V and 3 bases from J, the junction kept 3 bases outside the gene matches. CDR1 is GTSNPN, CDR2 SVGIG, per germline (reference sequence). This CDR3 is 13 amino acids long. CDR3 loop: CAVGLAGEETQYF. The CDR3 DNA reads as TGTGCCGTTGGACTAGCGGGAGAAGAGACCCAGTACTTC.

This chain links TRBV7-9 with TRBJ1-1; 8 bases are a match to TRBD1. J gave up 11 bases and V 4 bases, and 6 bases lay outside the gene matches. This CDR3 is 12 amino acids long. Germline V gene lookup returns CDR1 SEHNR and CDR2 FQNEAQ (reference sequence). In DNA, the CDR3 is TGTGCCAGCAGCTACCGACAGGGGTGGGCTTTCTTT. This translates into CASSYRQGWAFF.

The chain has TRBV6-5 and TRBJ1-5, with D hard to call. Germline V gives CDR1 MNHEY, CDR2 SVGAGI. This CDR3 has 13 residues. With 6 bases removed from V and 0 bases from J, the gap between germline ends came to 6 bases. CDR3 coding DNA: TGTGCCAGCAGCCAACATAGCAATCAGCCCCAGCATTTT. Its protein product is CASSQHSNQPQHF.

V is TRBV28 and J is TRBJ1-1; possible D gene TRBD1, 6 bases. Germline V CDR1 and CDR2: MDHEN, SYDVKM. CDR3 length: 16 amino acids. Trimming cost V 6 bases and J 2 bases, with 19 bases left between them. CDR3 bases: TGTGCCAGCAGACTTAAAACGGGACATTTAAACACTGAAGCTTTCTTT. Its translation is CASRLKTGHLNTEAFF.

Remarks on this clone: At one boundary the junction diverges from the germline segment, which might be a read error. The chain carries TRBV7-9 and TRBJ1-2, with 7 nucleotides matching TRBD1. Germline V gives CDR1 SEHNR, CDR2 FQNEAQ (reference sequence). This CDR3 has 15 amino acids. CDR3 bases: TGTTCCAGCAGCTTATCTGGATACAGGGGTGGTGGCTACACCTTC. Amino acid sequence: CSSSLSGYRGGGYTF.

The J gene is TRBJ1-1, the V gene TRBV5-1; 8 bases match TRBD1. Germline loops: CDR1 SGHRS, CDR2 YFSETQ. V was pared by 0 bases and J by 14 bases, with 3 bases of the junction left unmatched. There are 11 residues in the CDR3. CDR3 residues: CASSLAGGWFF. The DNA for the CDR3 is TGCGCCAGCAGCTTGGCAGGGGGCTGGTTCTTT.

This sequence joins TRBV2 and TRBJ2-7, with D perhaps TRBD2 (6 bases). The germline V and J ends were trimmed by 3 bases and 4 bases, with 16 bases remaining between them. The CDR3 is made up of 15 amino acids. The germline V gene encodes CDR1 SNHLY and CDR2 FYNNEI. The chain's CDR3 is CASSDFGLAKYEQYF. Written as DNA, the CDR3 is TGTGCCAGCAGTGATTTTGGTCTAGCGAAGTACGAGCAGTACTTC.

This chain uses TRBV5-5 with TRBJ2-1; TRBD1 matches 12 bases. The germline gives CDR1 SGHKS, CDR2 YYEKEE (reference sequence). The CDR3 totals 16 residues. V gave up 1 base and J gave up 4 bases; unmatched junction bases: 3. The CDR3 reads CASSLKGQGAYNEQFF. The CDR3 DNA reads as TGTGCCAGCAGCTTGAAGGGACAGGGGGCTTACAATGAGCAGTTCTTC.

The CDR3 spells CASSFTGEGQPQHF. In DNA form, the CDR3 reads TGCGCCAGCAGCTTCACGGGGGAAGGTCAGCCCCAGCATTTT. This chain uses TRBV5-1 with TRBJ1-5; possibly TRBD1 for D (5 bases). Germline loops: CDR1 SGHRS, CDR2 YFSETQ. This CDR3 spans 14 amino acids. V shed 2 bases and J shed 6 bases, with 12 bases lying between them.

J is TRBJ1-6 and V is TRBV19, with D maybe TRBD1 (5 bases). The CDR3 has 14 residues. Between the trimmed V and J ends, which lost 3 bases and 9 bases, there was a span of 12 bases. Per the germline V gene, CDR1 is LNHDA and CDR2 is SQIVND (reference sequence). CDR3: CASSMTRARSPLHF. The DNA of the CDR3 is TGTGCCAGTAGTATGACCAGGGCGCGTTCACCCCTCCACTTT.

This chain joins TRBV5-5 and TRBJ1-1; D is perhaps TRBD1 (5 bases). With 4 bases removed from V and 1 base from J, the gap between germline ends came to 14 bases. Looked up from germline, CDR1 is SGHKS and CDR2 is YYEKEE (reference sequence). The CDR3 extends over 15 amino acids. The CDR3 loop is CASSRRGSANTEAFF. The CDR3 region has the DNA TGTGCCAGCAGCCGGCGGGGCAGCGCGAACACTGAAGCTTTCTTT.

The chain links TRBV5-1 to TRBJ2-5; 11 bases agree with TRBD2. V was clipped by 0 bases and J by 5 bases; unmatched bases: 9. The CDR3 has 17 amino acids. In germline, CDR1 is SGHRS, CDR2 YFSETQ. This CDR3 is CASSLGRLAGGDETQYF. CDR3 coding DNA: TGCGCCAGCAGCTTGGGACGTCTAGCGGGGGGCGACGAGACCCAGTACTTC.

The CDR3 DNA reads as TGTGCCAGCAGCTGGGCCCGCCTTCAAGAGACCCAGTACTTC. Protein product: CASSWARLQETQYF. V is TRBV7-9 and J is TRBJ2-5, with no clear D. The CDR3 contains 14 residues. Germline CDR1 reads SEHNR; CDR2 reads FQNEAQ (reference sequence). Trimming took off 4 bases at V and 2 bases at J, with 11 bases between the two ends.

The V gene is TRBV6-5, the J gene TRBJ2-5; D might be TRBD1 (5 bases). This CDR3 has 15 residues. Germline CDR1 MNHEY, CDR2 SVGAGI. Trimming removed 6 bases at V and 5 bases at J, with 19 bases between. The CDR3 loop is CASSRNGQGWETQYF. As DNA, the CDR3 is TGTGCCAGCAGCCGGAACGGTCAGGGCTGGGAGACCCAGTACTTC.

V and J are TRBV13 and TRBJ2-2; no clear D gene. Trimming shortened V by 5 bases and J by 5 bases, and 6 bases separated the two germline ends. Germline V gives CDR1 PRHDT, CDR2 FYEKMQ (reference sequence). The CDR3 loop spans 12 amino acids. The DNA for the CDR3 is TGTGCCAGCAGCCCCGGTACCGGGGAGCTGTTTTTT. Translation: CASSPGTGELFF.

This clone was found once. The V and J genes are TRBV5-4 and TRBJ2-7, with 15 bases lining up with TRBD2. The CDR3 runs 16 residues. The V segment lost 4 bases and the J segment 4 bases; nucleotides outside the gene matches: 6. Germline V gene data show CDR1 as SGHNT and CDR2 as YYREEE (reference sequence). The CDR3 sequence: CASSPGTSGGQYEQYF. CDR3 coding DNA: TGTGCCAGCAGCCCTGGGACTAGCGGGGGGCAATACGAGCAGTACTTC.

The V and J genes are TRBV9 and TRBJ2-6; D not resolved. This CDR3 has 17 amino acids. Germline CDR1 SGDLS, CDR2 YYNGEE. The germline V and J ends were trimmed by 0 bases and 1 base, with 11 bases remaining between them. This CDR3 reads CASSVGADISGANVLTF. The CDR3 nucleotides read TGTGCCAGCAGCGTAGGTGCAGATATTTCTGGGGCCAACGTCCTGACTTTC.

V and J are TRBV7-3 and TRBJ2-1; D is uncertain. CDR1 is SGHTA and CDR2 is FQGTGA in the germline V gene. CDR3 length: 15 residues. Trimming removed 4 bases from V and 4 bases from J, with 14 bases in between. Written as DNA, the CDR3 is TGTGCCAGCAGCTCCAGCCCAAGCGAATACAATGAGCAGTTCTTC. Translation: CASSSSPSEYNEQFF.